This T cell receptor beta chain was recovered during a study of blood T cells in healthy people across ages. Every donor contributed around 10 milliliters of peripheral blood by blood draw. V was trimmed by 0 bases and J by 10 bases, leaving 30 bases between them. The length of the CDR3 is 20 residues. Germline V gives CDR1 MGHDK, CDR2 SYGVNS. This clonotype has a handful of counts. It was with a sample-barcoded 5' primer and a J-beta primer mix that a second PCR of roughly 6 to 12 cycles was run. TCRdb reanalysed the 5' RACE reads using MiXCR and keeps one entry per CDR3 protein. The profile covers some 780,000 distinct CDR3 sequences, with around three fifths appearing a single time and roughly 24% taken by the ten largest.

The source material was blood. The TCR was taken from a man in his forties or fifties in good health. The gene calls are TRBV25-1 and TRBJ1-4; perhaps TRBD1 as D (5 bases). The CDR3 region has the DNA TGTGCCAGCAGTGAATATGGCGGCAGCGCGGGATGGGGAAAGGGACCAAAACTGTTTTTT. It translates to CASSEYGGSAGWGKGPKLFF.